This T cell receptor beta chain was sequenced for a study of T-cell reconstitution after alpha-beta-depleted transplantation in children. Study-wide findings and caveats: Several hundred expanded graft clones reportedly supplied alpha-beta T cells about two months after transplant. Diversity of TCRbeta at day 60 was high in some patients, arising from surviving recipient T cells and thymic progenitors. Among T cells one year after transplant, newly produced cells accounted for most counts and diversity.

Unique molecular identifiers were built into the TCRbeta library. Each CDR3 protein is one row after TCRdb ran MiXCR on the PCR reads. The sample gives some 200,000 distinct CDR3 sequences, roughly 6% of which show up once; 4.5% to 5.5% is in the top ten. This clonotype was recorded many times. Its antigen is currently unknown. The receptor was derived from a girl younger than two with combined immunodeficiency, due to receive a stem cell transplant. The source material was PBMCs, sampled before TCRalphabeta/CD19-depleted stem cell transplant.

For the CDR3, the DNA is TGTGCCACCGTTAGCTCCGGGACGCTTCGGGAGACCCAGTACTTC. It is translated as CATVSSGTLRETQYF. V and J are TRBV28 and TRBJ2-5; D is perhaps TRBD1 or TRBD2 (5 bases each). V gave up 10 bases and J gave up 5 bases, with 23 bases separating them. This CDR3 has 15 amino acids. Germline V CDR1 and CDR2: MDHEN, SYDVKM.